The sequence of this T cell receptor (beta chain) was determined in a study of T cells in Graves' hyperthyroidism and ophthalmopathy. Study in general: Initial diagnosis, before any treatment, was when peripheral blood was collected. Overall study findings and caveats: From stable hyperthyroidism, ophthalmopathy was separated by a 13 V-J model. Progression to ophthalmopathy was predicted a median of about six months early.

Turning to this clonotype: The antigen is undetermined.

CDR1 SGDLS and CDR2 YYNGEE come from the germline V gene. The V and J ends lost 3 bases and 7 bases respectively, with 11 bases between them. The CDR3 extends over 13 amino acids. TCR beta CDR3 regions were amplified from RNA. The TCR CDR3 first-round RT-PCR relied on the HTBI primer set. Each CDR3 protein is one row after TCRdb ran MiXCR on the multiplex PCR reads. The sample lists around 600,000 distinct CDR3 sequences; roughly 14% were seen once. This sequence originates from a woman in her forties or fifties with Graves' ophthalmopathy. Sequenced input: blood. The J gene is TRBJ2-1, the V gene TRBV9; D unclear. The CDR3: CASSAHTSNEQFF. CDR3 in DNA: TGTGCCAGCAGCGCCCATACCTCGAATGAGCAGTTCTTC.